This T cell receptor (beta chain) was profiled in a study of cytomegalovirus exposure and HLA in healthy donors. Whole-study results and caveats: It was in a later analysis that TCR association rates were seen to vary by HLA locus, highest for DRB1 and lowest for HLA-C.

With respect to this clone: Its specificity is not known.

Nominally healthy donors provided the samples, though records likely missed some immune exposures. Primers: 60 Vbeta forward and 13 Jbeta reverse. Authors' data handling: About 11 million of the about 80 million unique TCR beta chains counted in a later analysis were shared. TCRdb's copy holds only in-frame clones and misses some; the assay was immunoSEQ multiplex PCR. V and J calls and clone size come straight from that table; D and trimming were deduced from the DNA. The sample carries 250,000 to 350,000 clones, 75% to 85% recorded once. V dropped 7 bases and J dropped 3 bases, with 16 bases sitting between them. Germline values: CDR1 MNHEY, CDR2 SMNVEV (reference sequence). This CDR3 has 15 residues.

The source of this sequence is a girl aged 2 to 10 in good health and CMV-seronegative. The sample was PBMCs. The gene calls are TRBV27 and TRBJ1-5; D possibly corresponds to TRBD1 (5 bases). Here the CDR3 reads CASIPSWGPNQPQHF. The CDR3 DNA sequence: TGTGCCAGCATCCCCTCCTGGGGCCCCAATCAGCCCCAGCATTTT.